This is a list of T cell receptor beta chains from one sample in a study of blood T cell repertoires in COVID-19. Produced via immunoSEQ multiplex PCR; TCRdb's table is partial and in-frame only. The sample lists about 150,000 clones, roughly four fifths occurring once. Material: peripheral blood. Receptors originate from a human donor with acute or convalescent COVID-19. The donor label of this sample is uncertain. CDR3s include the opening cysteine and the closing phenylalanine or tryptophan. The D gene is left open where the match is weak. Rows give clone size only sometimes, using once, few, many, or a class for an expanded clone.

j_call clone_size d_call v_call cdr3_nt cdr3_aa
TRBJ1-2 - TRBD1 TRBV7-2 TGTGCCAGCAGCTCGCAGGGGGCTGGCTACACCTTC CASSSQGAGYTF
TRBJ1-2 - - TRBV28 TGTGCCAGCACCTCTGGGGGCCCGAGGGGCTACACCTTC CASTSGGPRGYTF
TRBJ2-7 - - TRBV21-1 TGTGCCAGCAGCAAAAAGCCCCGGAGAGGGTCGAGCTCCTACGAGCAGTACTTC CASSKKPRRGSSSYEQYF
TRBJ1-2 - - TRBV7-2 TGTGCCAGCAGCCGACCAGGGGAGGGCTACACCTTC CASSRPGEGYTF
TRBJ2-3 - - TRBV6-5 TGTGCCAGCAGACAAGCAGATACGCAGTATTTT CASRQADTQYF
TRBJ2-7 few TRBD2 TRBV4-2 TGTGCCAGCAGCCAAGGGGGGGGAGACTACGAGCAGTACTTC CASSQGGGDYEQYF
TRBJ1-1 - TRBD1 TRBV9 TGTGCCAGCAGCCCTGACAGGGGGCGAACTGAAGCTTTCTTT CASSPDRGRTEAFF
TRBJ1-3 - - TRBV7-2 TGTGCCAGCAGCTTAGGAGGGACAACTGGAAACACCATATATTTT CASSLGGTTGNTIYF
TRBJ1-2 - - TRBV9 TGTGCCAGCAGTCGGCAGGGCTTCATCAACTATGGCTACACCTTC CASSRQGFINYGYTF
TRBJ1-5 - - TRBV6-5 TGTGCCAGCGCGGGCGGACAGCCCCAGCATTTT CASAGGQPQHF
TRBJ2-1 - TRBD1 TRBV5-6 TGTGCCAGCAGCTTGGAGACAGGGTTCAGGGTTCCCTCCTACAATGAGCAGTTCTTC CASSLETGFRVPSYNEQFF
TRBJ2-3 - TRBD2 TRBV4-3 TGCGCCAGCAGCCAAGATGAACCAGCGGGGGGGCGAGAGGGCGGCACAGATACGCAGTATTTT CASSQDEPAGGREGGTDTQYF
TRBJ2-3 - TRBD2 TRBV30 TGTGCCTGGCGCGGGGGACTAGCGGGGGGCCAAGATACGCAGTATTTT CAWRGGLAGGQDTQYF
TRBJ2-7 - - TRBV5-6 TGTGCCAGCAGCTTGACAGGAAGTCTTGGCGAGCAGTACTTC CASSLTGSLGEQYF
TRBJ1-4 - - TRBV5-1 TGCGCCAGCAGCCTCAGCGCAACTAATGAAAAACTGTTTTTT CASSLSATNEKLFF
TRBJ1-2 - - TRBV19 TGTGCCAGTAGTATGTCGAACACAGGGAGCTTATATGGCTACACCTTC CASSMSNTGSLYGYTF
TRBJ1-1 - - TRBV5-1 TGCGCCAGCAGTAAGCAAAGGGGCCCCCTTCAAGAGAACACTGAAGCTTTCTTT CASSKQRGPLQENTEAFF
TRBJ1-4 - - TRBV6-5 TGTGCCAGCAGTTACGATAGAGGGCCCTTGGGCGAAAAACTGTTTTTT CASSYDRGPLGEKLFF
TRBJ2-4 - - TRBV25-1 TGTGCCAGCAGTGAATGGGGCAGGGCTGTTGGCATTCAGTACTTC CASSEWGRAVGIQYF
TRBJ2-5 - TRBD1 TRBV10-2 TGCGCCAGCAGCGTACAGGGGGCTCGGGAGACCCAGTACTTC CASSVQGARETQYF
TRBJ2-3 - - TRBV5-4 TGTGCCAGCAGTCAGGCTCCGTTCGACACAGATACGCAGTATTTT CASSQAPFDTDTQYF
TRBJ1-5 - - TRBV19 TGTGCCAGTAGTATCGGCAATGGAGATGGCGATCAGCCCCAGCATTTT CASSIGNGDGDQPQHF